This T cell receptor beta chain derives from a study of cytomegalovirus exposure and HLA in healthy donors. The study, taken as a whole, reports: When a later analysis compared HLA-associated TCR beta chains with equally common others, the HLA-associated chains turned out to be more clonally expanded and to have lower generation probabilities. In a later analysis, HLA-C alleles had the fewest associated TCRs, DRB1 alleles the most. Productive rates of about 87% or about 30% were seen for most TCR beta V segments in an earlier analysis.

Worth noting for this clone: Its matching antigen is unknown.

The PCR contained 60 Vbeta and 13 Jbeta primers. Using immunoSEQ multiplex PCR, the repertoire was profiled, and TCRdb retains in-frame clones only, with some absent. The sample table sets out some 72,000 clones. V was cut by 6 bases and J by 0 bases, with 12 bases left in between. Germline V gives CDR1 KGHSH, CDR2 LQKENI. This CDR3 spans 16 amino acids. The sequenced material came from PBMCs. This sequence originates from a man between 25 and 39 years old in good health and CMV-seronegative. The chain is built from TRBV18 and TRBJ2-6, with D tentatively TRBD1 (5 bases). The CDR3 spells CASSAQGSSGANVLTF. Here the CDR3 DNA reads TGTGCCAGCTCGGCGCAGGGCAGCTCTGGGGCCAACGTCCTGACTTTC.